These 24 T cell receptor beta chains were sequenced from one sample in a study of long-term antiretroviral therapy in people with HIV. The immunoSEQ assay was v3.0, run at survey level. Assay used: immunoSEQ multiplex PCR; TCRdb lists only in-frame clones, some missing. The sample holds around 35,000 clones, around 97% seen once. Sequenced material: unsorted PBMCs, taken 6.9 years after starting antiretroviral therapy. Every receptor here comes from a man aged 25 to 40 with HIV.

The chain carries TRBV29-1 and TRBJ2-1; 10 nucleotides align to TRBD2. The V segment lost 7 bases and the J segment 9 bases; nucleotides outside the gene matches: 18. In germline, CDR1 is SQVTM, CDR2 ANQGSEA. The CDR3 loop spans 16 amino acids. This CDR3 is CSAELALAGRLGEQFF. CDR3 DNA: TGCAGCGCCGAGCTTGCACTAGCGGGACGCTTGGGTGAGCAGTTCTTC.

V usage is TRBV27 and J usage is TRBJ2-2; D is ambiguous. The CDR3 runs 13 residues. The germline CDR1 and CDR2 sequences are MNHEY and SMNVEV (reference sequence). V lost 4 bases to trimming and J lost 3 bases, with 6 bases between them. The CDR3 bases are TGTGCCAGCAGTTATGGCTACACCGGGGAGCTGTTTTTT. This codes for CASSYGYTGELFF.

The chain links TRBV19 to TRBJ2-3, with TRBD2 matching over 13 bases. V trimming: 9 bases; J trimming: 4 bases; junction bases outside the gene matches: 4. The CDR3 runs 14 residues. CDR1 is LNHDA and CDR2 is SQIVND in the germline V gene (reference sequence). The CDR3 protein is CASELAGGADTQYF. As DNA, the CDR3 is TGTGCCAGCGAACTAGCGGGAGGGGCAGATACGCAGTATTTT.

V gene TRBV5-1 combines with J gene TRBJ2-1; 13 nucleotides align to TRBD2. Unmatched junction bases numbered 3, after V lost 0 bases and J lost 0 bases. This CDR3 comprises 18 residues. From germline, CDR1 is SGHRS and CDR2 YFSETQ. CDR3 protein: CASSLGLAGGHSYNEQFF. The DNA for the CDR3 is TGCGCCAGCAGCTTGGGACTAGCGGGAGGCCACTCCTACAATGAGCAGTTCTTC.

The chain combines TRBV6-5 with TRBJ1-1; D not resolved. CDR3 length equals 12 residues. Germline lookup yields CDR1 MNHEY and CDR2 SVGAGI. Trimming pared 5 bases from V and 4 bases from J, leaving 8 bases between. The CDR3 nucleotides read TGTGCCAGCAGTGTCGCGGGCACTGAAGCTTTCTTT. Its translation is CASSVAGTEAFF.

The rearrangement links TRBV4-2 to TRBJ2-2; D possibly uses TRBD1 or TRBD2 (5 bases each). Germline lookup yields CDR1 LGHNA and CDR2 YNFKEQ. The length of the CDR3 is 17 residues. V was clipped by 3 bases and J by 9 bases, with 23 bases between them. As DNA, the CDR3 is TGTGCCAGCAGCCAGTTAACAGGTCCCTCGGGGACCCGGGAGCTGTTTTTT. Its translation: CASSQLTGPSGTRELFF.

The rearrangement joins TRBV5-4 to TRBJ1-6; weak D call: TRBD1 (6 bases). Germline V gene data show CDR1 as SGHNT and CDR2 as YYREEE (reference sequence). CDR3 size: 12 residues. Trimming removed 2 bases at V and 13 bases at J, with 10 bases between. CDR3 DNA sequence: TGTGCCAGCAGCTTCGAGGGGGGGCCCCTCCACTTT. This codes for CASSFEGGPLHF.

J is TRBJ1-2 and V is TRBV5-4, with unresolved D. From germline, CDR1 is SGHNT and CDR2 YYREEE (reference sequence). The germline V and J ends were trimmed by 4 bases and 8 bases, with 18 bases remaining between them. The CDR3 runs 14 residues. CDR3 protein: CASSGLDAEMGYTF. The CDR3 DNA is TGTGCCAGCAGCGGGTTGGACGCCGAGATGGGCTACACCTTC.

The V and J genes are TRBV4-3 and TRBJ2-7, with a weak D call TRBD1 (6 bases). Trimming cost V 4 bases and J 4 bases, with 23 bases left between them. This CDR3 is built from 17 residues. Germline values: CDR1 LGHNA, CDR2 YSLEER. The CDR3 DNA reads TGCGCCAGCAGCCTTAGAGGTAGGAGACAGGATAATTACGAGCAGTACTTC. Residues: CASSLRGRRQDNYEQYF.

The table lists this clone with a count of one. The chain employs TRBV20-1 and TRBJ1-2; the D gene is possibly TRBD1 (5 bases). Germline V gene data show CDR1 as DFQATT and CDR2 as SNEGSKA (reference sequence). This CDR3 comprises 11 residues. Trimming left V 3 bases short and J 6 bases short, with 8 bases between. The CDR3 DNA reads TGCAGTGCTAGTCCGGGGGATGGCTACACCTTC. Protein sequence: CSASPGDGYTF.

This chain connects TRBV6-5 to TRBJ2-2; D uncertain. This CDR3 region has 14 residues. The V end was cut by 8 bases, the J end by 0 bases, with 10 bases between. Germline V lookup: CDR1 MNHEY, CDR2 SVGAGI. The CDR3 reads CASRPSPNTGELFF. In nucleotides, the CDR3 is TGTGCCAGCCGACCTTCCCCGAACACCGGGGAGCTGTTTTTT.

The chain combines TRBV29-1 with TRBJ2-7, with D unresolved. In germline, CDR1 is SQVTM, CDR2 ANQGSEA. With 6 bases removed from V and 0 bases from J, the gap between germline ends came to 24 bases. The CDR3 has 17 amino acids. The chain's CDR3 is CSVGSVNSDKSSYEQYF. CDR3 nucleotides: TGCAGCGTGGGGTCCGTTAACTCCGATAAGAGCTCCTACGAGCAGTACTTC.

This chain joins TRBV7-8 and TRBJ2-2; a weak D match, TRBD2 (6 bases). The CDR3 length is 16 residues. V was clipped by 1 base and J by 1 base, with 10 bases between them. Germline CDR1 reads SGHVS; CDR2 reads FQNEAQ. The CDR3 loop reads CASSLGPRGNTGELFF. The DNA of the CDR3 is TGTGCCAGCAGCTTAGGGCCGCGGGGGAACACCGGGGAGCTGTTTTTT. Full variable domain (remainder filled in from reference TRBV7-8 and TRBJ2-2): GAGVSQSPRYKVAKRGQDVALRCDPISGHVSLFWYQQALGQGPEFLTYFQNEAQLDKSGLPSDRFFAERPEGSVSTLKIQRTQQEDSAVYLCASSLGPRGNTGELFFGEGSRLTVL.

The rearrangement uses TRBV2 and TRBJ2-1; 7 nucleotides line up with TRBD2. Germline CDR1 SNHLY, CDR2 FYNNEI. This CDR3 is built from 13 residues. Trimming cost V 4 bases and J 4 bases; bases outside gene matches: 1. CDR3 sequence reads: CASSGGGYNEQFF. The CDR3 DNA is TGTGCCAGCAGTGGCGGGGGATACAATGAGCAGTTCTTC.

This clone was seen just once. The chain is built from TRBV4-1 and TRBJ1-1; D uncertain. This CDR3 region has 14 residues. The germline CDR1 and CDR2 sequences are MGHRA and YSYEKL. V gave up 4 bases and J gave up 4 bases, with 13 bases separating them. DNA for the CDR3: TGCGCCAGCAGCCCGGGCCCCTTGTCCACTGAAGCTTTCTTT. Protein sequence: CASSPGPLSTEAFF.

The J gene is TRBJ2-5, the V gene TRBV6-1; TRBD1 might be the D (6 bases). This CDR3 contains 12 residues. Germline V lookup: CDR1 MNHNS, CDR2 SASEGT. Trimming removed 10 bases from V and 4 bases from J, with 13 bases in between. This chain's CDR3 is CATGTGLETQYF. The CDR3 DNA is TGTGCCACGGGAACAGGGCTAGAGACCCAGTACTTC.

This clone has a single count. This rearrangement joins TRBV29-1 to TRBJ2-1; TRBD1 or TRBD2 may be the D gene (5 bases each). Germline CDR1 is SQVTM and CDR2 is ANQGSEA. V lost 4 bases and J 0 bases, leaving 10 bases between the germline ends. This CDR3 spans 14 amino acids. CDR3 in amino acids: CSVVGTNSYNEQFF. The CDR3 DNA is TGCAGCGTTGTGGGGACCAACTCCTACAATGAGCAGTTCTTC.

As DNA, the CDR3 is TGTGCCAGCAGATACCAACAGGGAATGGCTGGCTACACCTTC. Protein product: CASRYQQGMAGYTF. The V gene is TRBV6-1, the J gene TRBJ1-2, with D possibly being TRBD1 (6 bases). The CDR3 is 14 residues long. Trimming took 6 bases from V and 7 from J, leaving 18 bases between them. The germline V gene has CDR1 MNHNS and CDR2 SASEGT.

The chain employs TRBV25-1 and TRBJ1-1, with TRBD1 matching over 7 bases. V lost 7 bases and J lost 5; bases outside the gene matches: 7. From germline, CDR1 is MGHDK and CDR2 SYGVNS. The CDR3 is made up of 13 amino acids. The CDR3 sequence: CASTNRGGTEAFF. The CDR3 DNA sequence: TGTGCCAGCACCAACAGGGGAGGGACTGAAGCTTTCTTT.

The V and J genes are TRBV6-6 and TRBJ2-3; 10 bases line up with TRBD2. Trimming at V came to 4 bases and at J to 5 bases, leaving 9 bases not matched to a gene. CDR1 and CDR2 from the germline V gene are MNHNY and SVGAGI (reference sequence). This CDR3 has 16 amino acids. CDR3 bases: TGTGCCAGCAGTTCCGTAGAGCGGGAGGGGATAGATACGCAGTATTTT. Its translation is CASSSVEREGIDTQYF.

The CDR3: CSVEKSTGANEKLFF. The CDR3 DNA reads as TGCAGCGTTGAAAAATCGACAGGGGCGAATGAAAAACTGTTTTTT. The rearrangement links TRBV29-1 to TRBJ1-4, with 8 bases lining up with TRBD1. Per germline, CDR1 SQVTM and CDR2 ANQGSEA. The trim removed 2 bases at V and 5 bases at J, leaving 7 bases unmatched. This CDR3 has 15 residues. The whole variable domain, filled in from reference TRBV29-1 and TRBJ1-4, reads SAVISQKPSRDICQRGTSLTIQCQVDSQVTMMFWYRQQPGQSLTLIATANQGSEATYESGFVIDKFPISRPNLTFSTLTVSNMSPEDSSIYLCSVEKSTGANEKLFFGSGTQLSVL.

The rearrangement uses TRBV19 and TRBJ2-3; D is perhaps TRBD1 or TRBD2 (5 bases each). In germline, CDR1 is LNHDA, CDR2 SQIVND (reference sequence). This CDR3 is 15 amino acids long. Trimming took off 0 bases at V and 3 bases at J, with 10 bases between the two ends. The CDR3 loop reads CASSIDREGTDTQYF. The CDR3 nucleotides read TGTGCCAGTAGTATAGATCGCGAGGGGACAGATACGCAGTATTTT. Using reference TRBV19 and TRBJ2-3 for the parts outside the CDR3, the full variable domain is DGGITQSPKYLFRKEGQNVTLSCEQNLNHDAMYWYRQDPGQGLRLIYYSQIVNDFQKGDIAEGYSVSREKKESFPLTVTSAQKNPTAFYLCASSIDREGTDTQYFGPGTRLTVL.

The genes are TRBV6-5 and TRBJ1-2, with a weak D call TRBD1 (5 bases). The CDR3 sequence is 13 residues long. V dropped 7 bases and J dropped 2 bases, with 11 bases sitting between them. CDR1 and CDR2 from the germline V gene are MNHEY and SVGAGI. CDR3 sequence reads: CASKRQPNYGYTF. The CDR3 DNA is TGTGCCAGCAAGAGACAGCCGAACTATGGCTACACCTTC.

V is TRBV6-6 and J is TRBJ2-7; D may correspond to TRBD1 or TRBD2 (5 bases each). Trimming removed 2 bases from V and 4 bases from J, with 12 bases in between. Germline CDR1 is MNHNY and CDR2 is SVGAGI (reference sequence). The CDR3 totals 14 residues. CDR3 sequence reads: CASSYGASGYEQYF. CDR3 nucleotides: TGTGCCAGCAGTTACGGGGCCAGCGGATACGAGCAGTACTTC.